These 17 T cell receptor beta chains came from one sample sequenced in a study of blood T cell repertoires in COVID-19. Profiled with immunoSEQ multiplex PCR; TCRdb holds only in-frame clones, not every one. Here the sample spans 250,000 to 300,000 clones, roughly nine tenths being singletons. Sequencing was done on a sample of peripheral blood. These receptor sequences come from a man aged 18 to 30 with active or convalescent COVID-19.

The chain uses TRBV6-2 or TRBV6-3 and TRBJ1-2, with D possibly being TRBD1 (5 bases). Trimming removed 4 bases at V and 3 bases at J, with 15 bases between. CDR1 and CDR2 (germline): MNHEY, SVGEGT. CDR3 size: 15 residues. The CDR3 DNA sequence: TGTGCCAGCAGTTCTTATCAGGGCGACCACTATGGCTACACCTTC. It specifies CASSSYQGDHYGYTF.

This chain links TRBV4-1 with TRBJ2-7; D is unresolved. The germline V gene has CDR1 MGHRA and CDR2 YSYEKL. Deletions cut 0 bases from V and 3 bases from J, with 6 bases between. The CDR3 runs 13 residues. The DNA of the CDR3 is TGCGCCAGCAGCCAAGACGTCGGCTACGAGCAGTACTTC. Its protein product is CASSQDVGYEQYF.

The chain is built from TRBV5-1 and TRBJ2-4; TRBD1 might be the D (5 bases). With 0 bases removed from V and 1 base from J, the gap between germline ends came to 5 bases. This CDR3 has 14 amino acids. In germline, CDR1 is SGHRS, CDR2 YFSETQ. CDR3 DNA sequence: TGCGCCAGCAGCTTGGACAGGGCCAAAAACATTCAGTACTTC. Translation gives CASSLDRAKNIQYF.

Here the CDR3 DNA reads TGTGCCAGCAGCTCGAGATCCCTGAACACCGGGGAGCTGTTTTTT. Protein sequence: CASSSRSLNTGELFF. This chain links TRBV7-6 with TRBJ2-2, with no clear D. This CDR3 comprises 15 residues. CDR1 and CDR2 from the germline V gene are SGHVS and FNYEAQ. Trimming pared 4 bases from V and 1 base from J, leaving 10 bases between. The full variable domain, its missing parts supplied by reference TRBV7-6 and TRBJ2-2, is GAGVSQSPRYKVTKRGQDVALRCDPISGHVSLYWYRQALGQGPEFLTYFNYEAQQDKSGLPNDRFSAERPEGSISTLTIQRTEQRDSAMYRCASSSRSLNTGELFFGEGSRLTVL.

The chain is built from TRBV28 and TRBJ1-5; perhaps TRBD1 as D (6 bases). The germline V gene has CDR1 MDHEN and CDR2 SYDVKM. The CDR3 totals 12 residues. V was shortened by 6 bases and J by 4 bases, with 7 bases between the two germline ends. The DNA of the CDR3 is TGTGCCAGCAGAACAGGGAATCAGCCCCAGCATTTT. Protein product: CASRTGNQPQHF.

The chain carries TRBV5-1 and TRBJ2-1; 9 nucleotides match TRBD1. The germline gives CDR1 SGHRS, CDR2 YFSETQ. CDR3 length: 19 amino acids. Trimming took 4 bases from V and 0 from J; bases not matched to a gene: 14. Here the CDR3 DNA reads TGCGCCAGCAGCGCACGGGACAGGGCGAACACCGTCTCCTACAATGAGCAGTTCTTC. Translating gives CASSARDRANTVSYNEQFF.

CDR3 bases: TGTGCCAGCAGCCCGAGGCTACAGAGGACAGGGAGACGCACAGATACGCAGTATTTT. This sequence encodes CASSPRLQRTGRRTDTQYF. This rearrangement joins TRBV11-2 to TRBJ2-3; 8 bases are shared with TRBD1. Germline V lookup: CDR1 SGHAT, CDR2 FQNNGV. The length of the CDR3 is 19 residues. Germline trimming cut 5 bases from V and 1 base from J; bases unmatched to any gene: 17. The whole variable domain, remainder taken from reference TRBV11-2 and TRBJ2-3, is EAGVAQSPRYKIIEKRQSVAFWCNPISGHATLYWYQQILGQGPKLLIQFQNNGVVDDSQLPKDRFSAERLKGVDSTLKIQPAKLEDSAVYLCASSPRLQRTGRRTDTQYFGPGTRLTVL.

The rearrangement links TRBV13 to TRBJ1-3; no firm D call. The CDR3 runs to 12 residues. Germline lookup yields CDR1 PRHDT and CDR2 FYEKMQ (reference sequence). Trimming took off 5 bases at V and 6 bases at J, with 8 bases between the two ends. The CDR3 DNA reads as TGTGCCAGCAGCGTAACAGAAAACACCATATATTTT. This translates into CASSVTENTIYF.

The chain links TRBV7-3 to TRBJ1-1, with D possibly matching TRBD1 (6 bases). V was cut by 2 bases and J by 8 bases, with 15 bases left in between. This CDR3 region has 14 residues. CDR1 is SGHTA and CDR2 is FQGTGA in the germline V gene. The CDR3 DNA follows: TGTGCCAGCAGCTTATCGGTAGGGGGGGACGAAGCTTTCTTT. This gives the protein CASSLSVGGDEAFF.

The V call is TRBV7-9, the J call TRBJ2-1; tentatively, D is TRBD2 (5 bases). This CDR3 region has 15 residues. Germline lookup yields CDR1 SEHNR and CDR2 FQNEAQ (reference sequence). Trimming left V 0 bases short and J 9 bases short, with 15 bases between. CDR3 amino acids: CASSLAGAAGGEQFF. CDR3 coding DNA: TGTGCCAGCAGCTTAGCGGGAGCTGCCGGTGGTGAGCAGTTCTTC. The full variable domain, with the rest looked up from reference TRBV7-9 and TRBJ2-1, is DTGVSQNPRHKITKRGQNVTFRCDPISEHNRLYWYRQTLGQGPEFLTYFQNEAQLEKSRLLSDRFSAERPKGSFSTLEIQRTEQGDSAMYLCASSLAGAAGGEQFFGPGTRLTVL.

J is TRBJ2-7 and V is TRBV6-1, with TRBD1 as a possible D gene (5 bases). Trimming shortened V by 0 bases and J by 3 bases, and 15 bases separated the two germline ends. Germline V lookup: CDR1 MNHNS, CDR2 SASEGT. CDR3 length: 16 amino acids. This CDR3 is CASSEAILWQGYEQYF. The CDR3 DNA reads TGTGCCAGCAGTGAAGCGATCTTATGGCAGGGCTACGAGCAGTACTTC.

J is TRBJ1-2 and V is TRBV29-1; 7 nucleotides line up with TRBD1. The CDR3 contains 14 residues. With 4 bases clipped from V and 8 bases from J, the junction kept 13 bases outside the gene matches. The germline CDR1 and CDR2 sequences are SQVTM and ANQGSEA. Here the CDR3 DNA reads TGCAGCGTTGTAAGCGGACAGGCCATTTGGGGCTACACCTTC. This sequence encodes CSVVSGQAIWGYTF.

Concerning this clone: Within the sample, other DNA sequences also encode this same CDR3. The gene calls are TRBV5-4 and TRBJ1-2; 7 nucleotides agree with TRBD1. The CDR3 totals 11 residues. Germline CDR1 reads SGHNT; CDR2 reads YYREEE (reference sequence). V lost 0 bases and J lost 11; bases outside the gene matches: 1. The CDR3, as DNA: TGTGCCAGCAGCTTGGCAGGGGGGTACACCTTC. This sequence encodes CASSLAGGYTF.

This chain joins TRBV24-1 and TRBJ2-4; the D gene is possibly TRBD1 (6 bases). This CDR3 is built from 12 residues. V lost 7 bases, J lost 8 bases, and 11 bases lay in between. CDR1 is KGHDR and CDR2 is SFDVKD in the germline V gene. The CDR3 DNA reads TGTGCCACCAGCGCCAGGGGAGACATTCAGTACTTC. It codes for CATSARGDIQYF.

The V gene is TRBV6-5, the J gene TRBJ1-5; no reliable D call. This CDR3 is built from 13 residues. Germline assignment: CDR1 MNHEY and CDR2 SVGAGI. With 7 bases removed from V and 4 bases from J, the gap between germline ends came to 11 bases. Here the CDR3 DNA reads TGTGCCAGCAAGGATTCAGGTAATCAGCCCCAGCATTTT. It yields the protein CASKDSGNQPQHF.

The chain links TRBV29-1 to TRBJ2-7, with 11 bases identical to TRBD2. The V gene's germline CDR1 is SQVTM and CDR2 ANQGSEA. Trimming cost V 4 bases and J 0 bases; bases outside gene matches: 11. This CDR3 region has 17 residues. The CDR3 sequence is CSVGRIAGTSGSYEQYF. CDR3 bases: TGCAGCGTTGGCCGGATAGCCGGGACTAGCGGCTCCTACGAGCAGTACTTC.

The chain combines TRBV7-8 with TRBJ2-2, with 8 bases lining up with TRBD1. The CDR3 extends over 13 amino acids. In germline, CDR1 is SGHVS, CDR2 FQNEAQ. The V gene end was trimmed by 5 bases and the J gene end by 9 bases; junction bases not matched to a gene: 5. The CDR3 sequence: CASSRQGRRELFF. Here the CDR3 DNA reads TGTGCCAGCAGCAGACAGGGGAGGAGGGAGCTGTTTTTT.